Listed here are 13 T cell receptor beta chains from one sample, sequenced in a study of CD8+ T cells in alopecia areata. Following extraction, RNA underwent reverse transcription to cDNA, which served as the sequencing template. Some clones are missing from TCRdb's copy, which holds only in-frame ones; the method was immunoSEQ multiplex PCR. This sample has approximately 150,000 clones, with approximately 49% found just once. The sequenced sample was CD4+ T cells sorted from blood, obtained at week 0. The receptor source for this set is a human donor with alopecia areata.

This clone was observed a handful of times. The chain recombines TRBV28 with TRBJ2-2; tentatively, D is TRBD1 or TRBD2 (5 bases each). The CDR3 is 15 residues long. CDR1 MDHEN and CDR2 SYDVKM come from the germline V gene. The V end lost 3 bases, the J end lost 0 bases, and 8 bases lay between the germline ends. CDR3 bases: TGTGCCAGCAGTTTCTGGGGGTCGAACACCGGGGAGCTGTTTTTT. Protein sequence: CASSFWGSNTGELFF.

The chain joins TRBV29-1 to TRBJ1-1; tentative D call: TRBD1 (5 bases). V was pared by 2 bases and J by 9 bases, with 19 bases between. Germline CDR1 and CDR2: SQVTM and ANQGSEA. The CDR3 loop spans 14 amino acids. The CDR3 region is CSVELGVVVGKAFF. Here the CDR3 DNA reads TGCAGCGTTGAATTAGGGGTTGTCGTGGGAAAAGCTTTCTTT.

This clone was counted only a few times. The chain uses TRBV5-1 and TRBJ2-3, with D unresolved. V gave up 4 bases and J gave up 4 bases, with 7 bases separating them. This CDR3 region has 12 residues. CDR1 and CDR2 (germline): SGHRS, YFSETQ. Here the CDR3 reads CASSPAADTQYF. CDR3 sequence (DNA): TGCGCCAGCAGCCCAGCAGCAGATACGCAGTATTTT.

The CDR3 protein is CASSRPSGTTDTQYF. Written as DNA, the CDR3 is TGTGCCAGCAGCCGCCCTAGCGGGACCACAGATACGCAGTATTTT. The chain has TRBV5-6 and TRBJ2-3; TRBD2 matches 9 bases. The V and J ends lost 4 bases and 2 bases, in that order; junction bases with no gene match: 5. This CDR3 has 15 amino acids. Germline V gene lookup returns CDR1 SGHDT and CDR2 YYEEEE.

The chain links TRBV30 to TRBJ2-5, with 9 bases fitting TRBD1. The CDR3 has 14 amino acids. J was trimmed by 6 bases and V by 1 base; bases with no gene match: 6. Germline CDR1 GTSNPN, CDR2 SVGIG (reference sequence). The CDR3 loop is CAWSALQGAKTQYF. Written as DNA, the CDR3 is TGTGCCTGGAGTGCTTTACAGGGGGCAAAGACCCAGTACTTC.

This clone was detected only a few times. The chain combines TRBV6-1 with TRBJ2-1; D may match TRBD1 or TRBD2 (7 bases each). The CDR3 extends over 11 amino acids. The V and J ends lost 6 bases and 15 bases respectively, with 15 bases between them. Germline CDR1 MNHNS, CDR2 SASEGT. In nucleotides, the CDR3 is TGTGCCAGCAGGAGCGGGACAGTGGCGTTCTTC. Translated: CASRSGTVAFF.

This clone has more than one count but fewer than ten. V and J are TRBV30 and TRBJ1-5, with a weak D call TRBD1 (6 bases). This CDR3 comprises 16 residues. V gave up 2 bases and J gave up 7 bases, with 21 bases separating them. Germline V lookup: CDR1 GTSNPN, CDR2 SVGIG (reference sequence). CDR3 sequence (DNA): TGTGCCTGGAGTACTTCGTGGGGGGCGGCCTCGCAGCCCCAGCATTTT. It is translated as CAWSTSWGAASQPQHF. Combining the CDR3 with reference TRBV30 and TRBJ1-5 gives the whole variable domain SQTIHQWPATLVQPVGSPLSLECTVEGTSNPNLYWYRQAAGRGLQLLFYSVGIGQISSEVPQNLSASRPQDRQFILSSKKLLLSDSGFYLCAWSTSWGAASQPQHFGDGTRLSIL.

V is TRBV30 and J is TRBJ1-3; D call uncertain. Germline assignment: CDR1 GTSNPN and CDR2 SVGIG (reference sequence). The CDR3 totals 14 residues. V dropped 3 bases and J dropped 7 bases, with 16 bases sitting between them. The CDR3 DNA sequence: TGTGCCTGGAGGAGGATAGACCGTCGGAACACCATATATTTT. This encodes CAWRRIDRRNTIYF.

Only a few counts were recorded for this clone. The genes are TRBV11-2 and TRBJ2-5; D may be TRBD1 (5 bases). From germline, CDR1 is SGHAT and CDR2 FQNNGV. The CDR3 consists of 14 residues. Trimming removed 1 base at V and 5 bases at J, with 11 bases between. The CDR3 DNA is TGTGCCAGCAGCTTAGCTCCAGGGCGCGAGACCCAGTACTTC. It yields the protein CASSLAPGRETQYF.

V and J are TRBV11-2 and TRBJ2-5; D might be TRBD2 (6 bases). Trimming stripped 3 bases from V and 5 bases from J, with 22 bases between. The CDR3 totals 17 residues. The germline V gene encodes CDR1 SGHAT and CDR2 FQNNGV. In nucleotides, the CDR3 is TGTGCCAGCAGCTTGCTCGGGGGTCGGGTAATCGGGGAGACCCAGTACTTC. Translation: CASSLLGGRVIGETQYF.

This chain joins TRBV7-9 and TRBJ2-7; D may be TRBD2 (5 bases). CDR3 length: 13 amino acids. Germline V gives CDR1 SEHNR, CDR2 FQNEAQ (reference sequence). Trimming removed 8 bases from V and 2 bases from J, with 13 bases in between. The CDR3 nucleotides read TGTGCCAGCGCTAGAGGGAGCGCCTACGAGCAGTACTTC. Residues: CASARGSAYEQYF.

This clone was recorded a few times. The rearrangement links TRBV18 to TRBJ2-1; 8 bases line up with TRBD2. The CDR3 is 15 amino acids. J lost 3 bases, V lost 3 bases, and 4 bases had no gene match. Germline-derived CDR1 and CDR2 are KGHSH and LQKENI. The CDR3, as DNA: TGTGCCAGCTCACCCAATAGCGGGGTCTACAATGAGCAGTTCTTC. Protein product: CASSPNSGVYNEQFF.

The genes are TRBV27 and TRBJ2-4, with D possibly called TRBD1 or TRBD2 (5 bases each). CDR3 length: 15 amino acids. V lost 2 bases, J lost 1 base, and 9 bases lay in between. Germline CDR1 and CDR2: MNHEY and SMNVEV (reference sequence). Here the CDR3 reads CASSLEGSAKNIQYF. The DNA of the CDR3 is TGTGCCAGCAGTTTAGAGGGGTCGGCCAAAAACATTCAGTACTTC.